The 8 T cell receptor beta chains reported below all come from one sample, sequenced in a study of OX40 agonist ivuxolimab in advanced cancers. The method was immunoSEQ multiplex PCR; TCRdb's version includes in-frame clones alone and lacks a portion of them. Of about 5,600 clones in the sample, roughly 70% were seen once. This specimen was CD4+ or CD8+ T cells sorted from blood, taken in a trial of the OX40 agonist ivuxolimab. All receptors derive from an adult with an advanced solid tumor such as melanoma, head and neck, liver or kidney cancer.

CDR3 in amino acids: CASSSPDIQETQYF. CDR3 bases: TGTGCCAGCAGCTCACCGGACATCCAAGAGACCCAGTACTTC. The rearrangement links TRBV7-6 to TRBJ2-5, with D maybe TRBD1 (5 bases). The CDR3 contains 14 residues. Germline V gene sequence: CDR1 SGHVS, CDR2 FNYEAQ. V lost 4 bases and J 1 base, leaving 10 bases between the germline ends.

CDR3 DNA sequence: TGTGCCATCTCACGGGCGGCCACAGATACGCAGTATTTT. This sequence encodes CAISRAATDTQYF. This sequence joins TRBV27 and TRBJ2-3; D not certain. CDR3 length: 13 amino acids. Germline CDR1 reads MNHEY; CDR2 reads SMNVEV (reference sequence). Trimming cost V 10 bases and J 2 bases, with 13 bases left between them.

A single count supports this clone. The chain is built from TRBV7-2 and TRBJ2-7, with 9 bases fitting TRBD1. The V and J ends lost 6 bases and 2 bases, in that order; junction bases with no gene match: 8. The V gene's germline CDR1 is SGHTA and CDR2 FQGNSA. The CDR3 runs to 15 residues. CDR3 sequence (DNA): TGTGCCAGCAGATCAACAGGGGGCGGGCCCTACGAGCAGTACTTC. Translating it yields CASRSTGGGPYEQYF. Based on the CDR3 plus reference TRBV7-2 and TRBJ2-7, the full variable domain is GAGVSQSPSNKVTEKGKDVELRCDPISGHTALYWYRQSLGQGLEFLIYFQGNSAPDKSGLPSDRFSAERTGGSVSTLTIQRTQQEDSAVYLCASRSTGGGPYEQYFGPGTRLTVT.

As to this clone: One base away lies a much larger clone, so this may be a sequencing read error. The chain has TRBV15 and TRBJ1-2; the D is unclear. CDR3 length: 15 amino acids. Germline lookup yields CDR1 LNHNV and CDR2 YYDKDF (reference sequence). CDR3 sequence reads: CATSRDRGPNYGHTF. CDR3 coding DNA: TGTGCCACCAGCAGAGATCGTGGACCCAACTATGGCCACACCTTC.

The chain links TRBV7-9 to TRBJ1-2, with TRBD1 matching over 8 bases. With 4 bases clipped from V and 1 base from J, the junction kept 5 bases outside the gene matches. The length of the CDR3 is 15 residues. CDR1 is SEHNR and CDR2 is FQNEAQ in the germline V gene (reference sequence). The CDR3 sequence is CASSSGTGNNYGYTF. The CDR3 region has the DNA TGTGCCAGCAGCTCTGGGACAGGCAATAACTATGGCTACACCTTC.

This clone was counted once. The chain joins TRBV11-3 to TRBJ2-5, with 12 positions matching TRBD2. The J call could be wrong; TRBJ2-7 is a better fit for the DNA end. Per germline, CDR1 SGHNT and CDR2 YENEEA. The CDR3 contains 13 residues. CDR3 loop: CASSSGGAYEQYF. As DNA, the CDR3 is TGTGCCAGCTCTAGCGGGGGGGCCTACGAGCAGTACTTC.

The V and J genes are TRBV4-1 and TRBJ2-1; 10 bases are shared with TRBD2. Germline-derived CDR1 and CDR2 are MGHRA and YSYEKL. There are 15 residues in the CDR3. V trimming: 7 bases; J trimming: 5 bases; junction bases outside the gene matches: 8. The chain's CDR3 is CASTSTSGDNNEQFF. As DNA, the CDR3 is TGCGCCAGCACCTCCACTAGCGGGGATAACAATGAGCAGTTCTTC.

The chain has TRBV6-5 and TRBJ1-1; perhaps TRBD1 as D (6 bases). Trimming shortened V by 6 bases and J by 4 bases, and 12 bases separated the two germline ends. Germline CDR1 and CDR2: MNHEY and SVGAGI. The CDR3 runs to 13 residues. The CDR3 region is CASRTGLSTEAFF. The CDR3 DNA is TGTGCCAGCAGAACAGGGTTGAGCACTGAAGCTTTCTTT.